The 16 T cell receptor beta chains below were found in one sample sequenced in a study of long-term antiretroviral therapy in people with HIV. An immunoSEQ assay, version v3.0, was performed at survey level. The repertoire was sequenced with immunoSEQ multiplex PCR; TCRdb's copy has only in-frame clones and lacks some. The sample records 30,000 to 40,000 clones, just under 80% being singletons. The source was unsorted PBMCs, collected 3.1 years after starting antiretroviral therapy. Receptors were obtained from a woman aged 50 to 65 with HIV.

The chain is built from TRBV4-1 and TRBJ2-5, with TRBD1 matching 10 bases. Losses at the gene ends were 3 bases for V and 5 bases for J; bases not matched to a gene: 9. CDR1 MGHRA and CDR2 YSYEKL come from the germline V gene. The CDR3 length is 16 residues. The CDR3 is CASSHPGTGVFETQYF. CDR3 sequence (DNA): TGCGCCAGCAGCCACCCCGGGACAGGGGTGTTTGAGACCCAGTACTTC.

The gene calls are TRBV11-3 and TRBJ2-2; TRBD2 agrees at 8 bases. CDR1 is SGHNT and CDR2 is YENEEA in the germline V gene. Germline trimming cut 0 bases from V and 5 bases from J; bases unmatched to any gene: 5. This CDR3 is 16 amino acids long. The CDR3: CASSLDGGAITGELFF. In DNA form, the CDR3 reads TGTGCCAGCAGCTTAGACGGGGGGGCCATAACCGGGGAGCTGTTTTTT.

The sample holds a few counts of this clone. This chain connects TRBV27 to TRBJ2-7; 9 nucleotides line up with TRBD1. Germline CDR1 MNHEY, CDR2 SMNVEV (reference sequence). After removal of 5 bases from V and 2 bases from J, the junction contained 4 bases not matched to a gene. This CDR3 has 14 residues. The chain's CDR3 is CASSPWTGAYEQYF. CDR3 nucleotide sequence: TGTGCCAGCAGTCCATGGACAGGGGCCTACGAGCAGTACTTC.

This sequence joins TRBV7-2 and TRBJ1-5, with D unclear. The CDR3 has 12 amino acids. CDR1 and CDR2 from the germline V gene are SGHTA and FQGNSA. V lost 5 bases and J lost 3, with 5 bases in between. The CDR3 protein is CASSRPNQPQHF. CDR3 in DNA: TGTGCCAGCAGCCGTCCCAATCAGCCCCAGCATTTT.

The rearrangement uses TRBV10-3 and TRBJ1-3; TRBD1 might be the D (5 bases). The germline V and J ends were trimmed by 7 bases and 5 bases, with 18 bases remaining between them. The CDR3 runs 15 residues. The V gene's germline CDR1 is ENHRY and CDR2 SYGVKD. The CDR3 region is CAITRDAGGRNTIYF. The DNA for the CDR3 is TGTGCCATCACGCGGGACGCAGGAGGAAGAAACACCATATATTTT.

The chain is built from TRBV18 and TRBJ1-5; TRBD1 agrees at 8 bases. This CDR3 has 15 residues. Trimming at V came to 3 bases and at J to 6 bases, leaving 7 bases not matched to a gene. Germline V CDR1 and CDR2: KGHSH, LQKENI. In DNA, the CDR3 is TGTGCCAGCTCACCGCAGGGGGCATTGAGTCAGCCCCAGCATTTT. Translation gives CASSPQGALSQPQHF.

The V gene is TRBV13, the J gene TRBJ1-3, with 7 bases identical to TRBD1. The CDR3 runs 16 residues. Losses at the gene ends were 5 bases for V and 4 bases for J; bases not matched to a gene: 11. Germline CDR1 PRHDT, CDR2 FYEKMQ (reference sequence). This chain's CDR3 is CASSPRGQVAGNTIYF. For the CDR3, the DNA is TGTGCCAGCAGCCCACGTGGACAGGTGGCGGGAAACACCATATATTTT.

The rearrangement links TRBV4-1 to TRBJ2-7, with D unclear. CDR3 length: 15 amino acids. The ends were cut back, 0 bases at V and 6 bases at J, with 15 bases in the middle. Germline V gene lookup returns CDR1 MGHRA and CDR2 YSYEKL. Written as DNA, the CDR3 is TGCGCCAGCAGCCAAGATGTTGTTTTTGGGTCCGAGCAGTACTTC. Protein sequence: CASSQDVVFGSEQYF.

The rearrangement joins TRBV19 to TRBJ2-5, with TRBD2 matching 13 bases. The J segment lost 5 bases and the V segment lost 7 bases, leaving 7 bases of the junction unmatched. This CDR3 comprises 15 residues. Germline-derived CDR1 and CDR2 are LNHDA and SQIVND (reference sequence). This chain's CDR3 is CASKARTSGGETQYF. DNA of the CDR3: TGTGCCAGTAAAGCCCGGACTAGCGGGGGCGAGACCCAGTACTTC.

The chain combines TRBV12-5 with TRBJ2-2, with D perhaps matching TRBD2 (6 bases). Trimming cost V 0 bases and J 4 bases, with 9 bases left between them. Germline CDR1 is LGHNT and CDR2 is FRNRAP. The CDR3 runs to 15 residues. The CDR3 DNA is TGTGCTAGTGGTTTGGTCGGGGGACTCACCGGGGAGCTGTTTTTT. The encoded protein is CASGLVGGLTGELFF.

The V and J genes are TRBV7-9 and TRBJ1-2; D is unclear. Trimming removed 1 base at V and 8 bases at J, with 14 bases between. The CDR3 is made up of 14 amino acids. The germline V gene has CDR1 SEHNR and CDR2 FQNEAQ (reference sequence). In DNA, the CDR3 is TGTGCCAGCAGCTTAGATGACGGCCTTTTGGGCTACACCTTC. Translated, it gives CASSLDDGLLGYTF.

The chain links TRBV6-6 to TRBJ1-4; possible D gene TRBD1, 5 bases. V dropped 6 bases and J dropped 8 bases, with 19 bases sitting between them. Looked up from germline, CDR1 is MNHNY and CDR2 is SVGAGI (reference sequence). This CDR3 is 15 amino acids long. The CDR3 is CASRPGTRAGEKLFF. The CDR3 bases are TGTGCCAGCAGGCCCGGGACTCGGGCCGGGGAAAAACTGTTTTTT.

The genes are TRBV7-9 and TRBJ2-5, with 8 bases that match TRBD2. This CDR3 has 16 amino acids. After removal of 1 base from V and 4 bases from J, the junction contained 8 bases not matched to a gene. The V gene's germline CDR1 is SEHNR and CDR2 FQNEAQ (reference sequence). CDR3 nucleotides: TGTGCCAGCAGCTTAGAAGGGACTAGGACGGGAGAGACCCAGTACTTC. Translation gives CASSLEGTRTGETQYF. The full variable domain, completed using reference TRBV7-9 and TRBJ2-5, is DTGVSQNPRHKITKRGQNVTFRCDPISEHNRLYWYRQTLGQGPEFLTYFQNEAQLEKSRLLSDRFSAERPKGSFSTLEIQRTEQGDSAMYLCASSLEGTRTGETQYFGPGTRLLVL.

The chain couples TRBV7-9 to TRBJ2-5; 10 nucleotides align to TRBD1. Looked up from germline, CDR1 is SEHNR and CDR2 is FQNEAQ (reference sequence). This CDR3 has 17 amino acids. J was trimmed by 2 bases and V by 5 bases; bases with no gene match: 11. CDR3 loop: CASSLRDRGAGQETQYF. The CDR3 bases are TGTGCCAGCAGCCTACGGGACAGGGGAGCTGGACAAGAGACCCAGTACTTC. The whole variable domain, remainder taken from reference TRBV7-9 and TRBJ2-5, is DTGVSQNPRHKITKRGQNVTFRCDPISEHNRLYWYRQTLGQGPEFLTYFQNEAQLEKSRLLSDRFSAERPKGSFSTLEIQRTEQGDSAMYLCASSLRDRGAGQETQYFGPGTRLLVL.

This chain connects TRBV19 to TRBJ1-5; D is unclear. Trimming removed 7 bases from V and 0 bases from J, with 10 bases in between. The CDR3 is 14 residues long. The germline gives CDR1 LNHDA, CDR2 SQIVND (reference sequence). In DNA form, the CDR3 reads TGTGCCAGTACCCCCGGGTATAGCAATCAGCCCCAGCATTTT. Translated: CASTPGYSNQPQHF. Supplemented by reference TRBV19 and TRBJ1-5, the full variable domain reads DGGITQSPKYLFRKEGQNVTLSCEQNLNHDAMYWYRQDPGQGLRLIYYSQIVNDFQKGDIAEGYSVSREKKESFPLTVTSAQKNPTAFYLCASTPGYSNQPQHFGDGTRLSIL.

The CDR3 coding sequence is TGTGCCAGCAGCCCCGTCGTTGCGAAACAGGCCAATGGCTACACCTTC. Translating gives CASSPVVAKQANGYTF. This chain connects TRBV7-6 to TRBJ1-2; perhaps TRBD1 as D (5 bases). CDR1 SGHVS and CDR2 FNYEAQ come from the germline V gene. The CDR3 has 16 residues. Trimming stripped 5 bases from V and 6 bases from J, with 22 bases between.